Following are 29 T cell receptor beta chains from one sample sequenced in a study of blood T cell repertoires in COVID-19. The method was immunoSEQ multiplex PCR; TCRdb's version includes in-frame clones alone and lacks a portion of them. The repertoire holds 85,000 to 90,000 clones, with 75% to 90% as singletons. What was sequenced was peripheral blood. These receptors all stem from a man at least 80 years old with active or convalescent COVID-19.

This chain connects TRBV3-1 (or the pseudogene TRBV3-2) to TRBJ2-7; tentatively, D is TRBD2 (5 bases). Looked up from germline, CDR1 is LGHDT and CDR2 is YNNKEL (reference sequence). This CDR3 contains 16 residues. The ends were cut back, 5 bases at V and 0 bases at J, with 17 bases in the middle. CDR3 region: CASSSRVTRDSYEQYF. The CDR3 DNA sequence: TGTGCCAGCAGCTCAAGAGTCACCCGGGACTCCTACGAGCAGTACTTC.

This clone was observed once. The chain links TRBV21-1 to TRBJ2-7; the table's TRBD2 call for D was not verified on the DNA. TRBV21-1 corresponds to a pseudogene. The CDR3 covers 16 residues. The CDR3 loop reads CAITSGRAPRSYEQYF. CDR3 in DNA: TGTGCCATAACTAGCGGGAGGGCCCCGAGGTCCTACGAGCAGTACTTC.

The rearrangement links TRBV19 to TRBJ1-4; 7 bases fit TRBD1. This CDR3 is 14 amino acids long. Per the germline V gene, CDR1 is LNHDA and CDR2 is SQIVND (reference sequence). V lost 5 bases to trimming and J lost 4 bases; unmatched junction nucleotides: 4. CDR3 residues: CASSPWDSNEKLFF. In DNA form, the CDR3 reads TGTGCCAGTAGTCCGTGGGACAGTAATGAAAAACTGTTTTTT. Supplemented by reference TRBV19 and TRBJ1-4, the full variable domain reads DGGITQSPKYLFRKEGQNVTLSCEQNLNHDAMYWYRQDPGQGLRLIYYSQIVNDFQKGDIAEGYSVSREKKESFPLTVTSAQKNPTAFYLCASSPWDSNEKLFFGSGTQLSVL.

The gene calls are TRBV9 and TRBJ2-1; 11 bases map to TRBD1. V gave up 4 bases and J gave up 5 bases; unmatched junction bases: 14. CDR1 is SGDLS, CDR2 YYNGEE, per germline. CDR3 length equals 18 residues. The CDR3 region has the DNA TGTGCCAGCAGCTCCCGGGACAGGGGGGAAGGGATCAACAATGAGCAGTTCTTC. It yields the protein CASSSRDRGEGINNEQFF.

V usage is TRBV5-3 and J usage is TRBJ1-6; weak D call: TRBD1 (5 bases). TRBV5-3 is an open reading frame, and its role is uncertain. This CDR3 is built from 14 residues. Trimming removed 3 bases from V and 4 bases from J, with 8 bases in between. CDR3 sequence (DNA): TGTGCCAGAAGCTCGAACAGGTATAATTCACCCCTCCACTTT. As protein: CARSSNRYNSPLHF.

This clone was counted once. The chain links TRBV7-9 to TRBJ1-3, with D possibly TRBD1 on 5 matching bases. The V end lost 5 bases, the J end lost 0 bases, and 14 bases lay between the germline ends. This CDR3 region has 16 residues. Germline values: CDR1 SEHNR, CDR2 FQNEAQ (reference sequence). In DNA form, the CDR3 reads TGTGCCAGCAGCCTTTGGACACCCGGCTCTGGAAACACCATATATTTT. Translation gives CASSLWTPGSGNTIYF.

CDR3 loop: CASRSGNSPLHF. The DNA for the CDR3 is TGTGCCAGCAGATCAGGGAATTCACCCCTCCACTTT. The chain joins TRBV6-5 to TRBJ1-6; TRBD1 might be the D (5 bases). Trimming took off 6 bases at V and 7 bases at J, with 7 bases between the two ends. The CDR3 extends over 12 amino acids. The germline gives CDR1 MNHEY, CDR2 SVGAGI.

This clone was observed a single time. This chain uses TRBV18 with TRBJ1-5; possible D gene TRBD1, 6 bases. Germline CDR1 KGHSH, CDR2 LQKENI. The CDR3 runs 16 residues. V dropped 3 bases and J dropped 4 bases, with 16 bases sitting between them. The CDR3 DNA is TGTGCCAGCTCACCGCGTACAGGGTCAGGGAATCAGCCCCAGCATTTT. Amino acid sequence: CASSPRTGSGNQPQHF. Looking up the rest from reference TRBV18 and TRBJ1-5 gives the full variable domain: NAGVMQNPRHLVRRRGQEARLRCSPMKGHSHVYWYRQLPEEGLKFMVYLQKENIIDESGMPKERFSAEFPKEGPSILRIQQVVRGDSAAYFCASSPRTGSGNQPQHFGDGTRLSIL.

The gene calls are TRBV19 and TRBJ2-1, with D possibly being TRBD1 (5 bases). This CDR3 region has 14 residues. CDR1 and CDR2 from the germline V gene are LNHDA and SQIVND (reference sequence). V lost 6 bases and J 8 bases, leaving 17 bases between the germline ends. CDR3 sequence reads: CASRPLGDGYEQFF. The CDR3 DNA reads as TGTGCCAGTAGGCCGCTAGGGGATGGGTATGAGCAGTTCTTC.

The V and J genes are TRBV25-1 and TRBJ1-2, with 8 bases identical to TRBD1. Germline V lookup: CDR1 MGHDK, CDR2 SYGVNS. CDR3 length: 16 amino acids. Losses at the gene ends were 3 bases for V and 3 bases for J; bases not matched to a gene: 9. The CDR3: CASSEGGTGIYYGYTF. The DNA of the CDR3 is TGTGCCAGCAGTGAGGGGGGGACAGGAATTTACTATGGCTACACCTTC.

V gene TRBV7-3 combines with J gene TRBJ2-1, with TRBD2 matching 7 bases. Unmatched junction bases numbered 13, after V lost 5 bases and J lost 6 bases. The germline gives CDR1 SGHTA, CDR2 FQGTGA. The CDR3 totals 16 residues. The CDR3 DNA sequence: TGTGCCAGCAGCCCTAGGGGCGGGAGTAGAGGCAATGAGCAGTTCTTC. It specifies CASSPRGGSRGNEQFF.

This chain uses TRBV19 with TRBJ1-2, with 8 bases identical to TRBD1. This CDR3 has 16 residues. V shed 6 bases and J 7 bases; nucleotides not matched to a gene: 16. Germline V gene lookup returns CDR1 LNHDA and CDR2 SQIVND (reference sequence). The CDR3 sequence is CASSTTWTGLRIGYTF. The CDR3, as DNA: TGTGCCAGTAGCACGACTTGGACAGGGCTGAGGATTGGCTACACCTTC.

The chain combines TRBV11-3 with TRBJ2-1, with D maybe TRBD1 (6 bases). V was trimmed by 5 bases and J by 4 bases, leaving 12 bases between them. The CDR3 runs 14 residues. From germline, CDR1 is SGHNT and CDR2 YENEEA. The CDR3 is CASSADGQYNEQFF. CDR3 coding DNA: TGTGCCAGCAGCGCCGACGGACAGTACAATGAGCAGTTCTTC. Full variable domain (rest looked up from reference TRBV11-3 and TRBJ2-1): EAGVVQSPRYKIIEKKQPVAFWCNPISGHNTLYWYLQNLGQGPELLIRYENEEAVDDSQLPKDRFSAERLKGVDSTLKIQPAELGDSAVYLCASSADGQYNEQFFGPGTRLTVL.

The rearrangement joins TRBV7-2 to TRBJ2-3, with D possibly being TRBD2 (6 bases). Germline V gene data show CDR1 as SGHTA and CDR2 as FQGNSA. Trimming stripped 4 bases from V and 3 bases from J, with 17 bases between. This CDR3 comprises 16 residues. CDR3 nucleotide sequence: TGTGCCAGCAGCTCTCCCGGGACTCTTACTACAGATACGCAGTATTTT. Protein product: CASSSPGTLTTDTQYF.

This chain links TRBV6-1 with TRBJ1-1, with TRBD1 as a possible D gene (5 bases). Germline values: CDR1 MNHNS, CDR2 SASEGT. The CDR3 is made up of 16 amino acids. Trimming left V 2 bases short and J 3 bases short, with 16 bases between. CDR3 nucleotide sequence: TGTGCCAGCAGTGAATCCAAGAACCGGGGGGACACTGAAGCTTTCTTT. As protein: CASSESKNRGDTEAFF.

V gene TRBV28 combines with J gene TRBJ1-1; the D gene is possibly TRBD1 (6 bases). The CDR3 is made up of 17 amino acids. V was shortened by 2 bases and J by 2 bases, with 18 bases between the two germline ends. Germline V lookup: CDR1 MDHEN, CDR2 SYDVKM. CDR3 sequence: CASSLIRLRTANTEAFF. The CDR3 bases are TGTGCCAGCAGTTTAATACGCCTCCGGACAGCCAACACTGAAGCTTTCTTT.

The chain has TRBV3-1 (or the pseudogene TRBV3-2) and TRBJ2-7, with 13 bases identical to TRBD2. The CDR3 spans 18 residues. The germline CDR1 and CDR2 sequences are LGHDT and YNNKEL (reference sequence). The J segment lost 2 bases and the V segment lost 1 base, leaving 8 bases of the junction unmatched. CDR3 sequence reads: CASSQVPGTSGTTYEQYF. CDR3 in DNA: TGTGCCAGCAGCCAAGTTCCCGGGACTAGCGGGACTACCTACGAGCAGTACTTC.

The rearrangement uses TRBV30 and TRBJ2-1; D possibly corresponds to TRBD2 (5 bases). CDR1 and CDR2 (germline): GTSNPN, SVGIG (reference sequence). The CDR3 covers 12 residues. V gave up 0 bases and J gave up 15 bases, with 15 bases separating them. The CDR3 loop reads CAWSVVSSIRFF. The CDR3 DNA is TGTGCCTGGAGTGTAGTGTCTAGCATCCGGTTCTTC.

The chain employs TRBV11-3 and TRBJ2-2; a possible D gene is TRBD2 (6 bases). V was clipped by 1 base and J by 3 bases, with 12 bases between them. Germline V gene data show CDR1 as SGHNT and CDR2 as YENEEA. CDR3 length: 16 amino acids. The CDR3 sequence is CASSLVGGLHTGELFF. The CDR3 DNA is TGTGCCAGCAGCTTAGTCGGGGGTCTCCACACCGGGGAGCTGTTTTTT.

The rearrangement uses TRBV6-2 or TRBV6-3 and TRBJ1-2, with 7 bases matching TRBD1. After removal of 6 bases from V and 9 bases from J, the junction contained 13 bases not matched to a gene. The CDR3 loop spans 14 amino acids. Germline CDR1 is MNHEY and CDR2 is SVGEGT. Here the CDR3 reads CASSPRGKAVSYTF. The CDR3 region has the DNA TGTGCCAGCAGCCCCAGGGGGAAGGCTGTTAGCTACACCTTC.

V usage is TRBV9 and J usage is TRBJ2-7, with 9 bases identical to TRBD2. The length of the CDR3 is 16 residues. The V and J ends lost 3 bases and 6 bases, in that order; junction bases with no gene match: 13. Germline V gene sequence: CDR1 SGDLS, CDR2 YYNGEE. The CDR3, as DNA: TGTGCCAGCAGCGGACGAGGGCTAGCGGGACTCTCCGAGCAGTACTTC. Translation: CASSGRGLAGLSEQYF. The full variable domain, with the rest looked up from reference TRBV9 and TRBJ2-7, is DSGVTQTPKHLITATGQRVTLRCSPRSGDLSVYWYQQSLDQGLQFLIQYYNGEERAKGNILERFSAQQFPDLHSELNLSSLELGDSALYFCASSGRGLAGLSEQYFGPGTRLTVT.

CDR3 region: CASSQGLAPNEQFF. The CDR3 nucleotides are TGCGCCAGCAGCCAGGGACTAGCACCCAATGAGCAGTTCTTC. The chain joins TRBV4-3 to TRBJ2-1, with 9 bases that match TRBD2. CDR1 LGHNA and CDR2 YSLEER come from the germline V gene. With V trimmed by 3 bases and J by 6 bases, 3 bases remained unmatched. The CDR3 has 14 residues.

This clone was detected only once. This chain joins TRBV7-2 and TRBJ2-1, with a weak D call TRBD2 (6 bases). The CDR3 consists of 17 residues. Between the trimmed V and J ends, which lost 4 bases and 2 bases, there was a span of 18 bases. Germline CDR1 reads SGHTA; CDR2 reads FQGNSA. The DNA of the CDR3 is TGTGCCAGCAGCTCTAGCGCTAACTTCCTGCCCTACAATGAGCAGTTCTTC. Translating it yields CASSSSANFLPYNEQFF.

This chain connects TRBV10-3 to TRBJ2-7; 10 bases are a match to TRBD1. J was trimmed by 0 bases and V by 0 bases; bases with no gene match: 2. The germline gives CDR1 ENHRY, CDR2 SYGVKD. The CDR3 covers 16 residues. CDR3 sequence reads: CAISESTGGYSYEQYF. The CDR3 DNA is TGTGCCATCAGTGAGTCGACAGGGGGCTACTCCTACGAGCAGTACTTC.

The rearrangement joins TRBV11-3 to TRBJ2-1; 11 bases are shared with TRBD1. Germline lookup yields CDR1 SGHNT and CDR2 YENEEA. The CDR3 runs 15 residues. J was trimmed by 4 bases and V by 5 bases; bases with no gene match: 4. DNA for the CDR3: TGTGCCAGCAGCCTCGGACAGGGGGCTTACAATGAGCAGTTCTTC. Encoded protein: CASSLGQGAYNEQFF.

V gene TRBV2 combines with J gene TRBJ2-2, with a possible D match to TRBD2 (5 bases). Germline CDR1 and CDR2: SNHLY and FYNNEI. This CDR3 is built from 13 residues. V was clipped by 6 bases and J by 6 bases, with 11 bases between them. CDR3 nucleotide sequence: TGTGCCAGCAGACCCCGGACTGCCGGGGAGCTGTTTTTT. Encoded protein: CASRPRTAGELFF.

This rearrangement joins TRBV6-1 to TRBJ1-1, with TRBD1 matching 7 bases. This CDR3 is 16 amino acids long. Looked up from germline, CDR1 is MNHNS and CDR2 is SASEGT. The J segment lost 0 bases and the V segment lost 4 bases, leaving 8 bases of the junction unmatched. The CDR3 spells CASSATYRGLNTEAFF. The CDR3 DNA reads TGTGCCAGCAGTGCGACATACAGGGGACTGAACACTGAAGCTTTCTTT.

The chain has TRBV7-3 and TRBJ2-1; 9 bases are shared with TRBD2. Germline V CDR1 and CDR2: SGHTA, FQGTGA. Unmatched junction bases numbered 6, after V lost 0 bases and J lost 9 bases. The CDR3 sequence is 15 residues long. CDR3 in DNA: TGTGCCAGCAGCTTAACTAGCGGGAGTCTTACTGAGCAGTTCTTC. Translating it yields CASSLTSGSLTEQFF.

The genes are TRBV7-2 and TRBJ2-1; 9 positions agree with TRBD2. V lost 5 bases to trimming and J lost 6 bases; unmatched junction nucleotides: 5. The germline V gene has CDR1 SGHTA and CDR2 FQGNSA. CDR3 length equals 14 residues. CDR3 coding DNA: TGTGCCAGCAGCCCCCGCGGGAGGGTCAATGAGCAGTTCTTC. Translated: CASSPRGRVNEQFF.